Listed here is a single T cell receptor (beta chain). Its antigen is undetermined. Germline CDR1 WSHSY, CDR2 SAAADI. Trimming left V 3 bases short and J 3 bases short, with 20 bases between. The CDR3 length is 18 residues. These data come from a study of naive CD8 T cells in extremely preterm neonates. Notes on the study in general: Compared with older groups, preterm CDR3s were shorter, with fewer N additions and less trimming. Compared with all age groups, preterm neonates showed less repertoire richness.

Only in-frame clones appear in the TCRdb table, and some are missing; sequencing was by immunoSEQ multiplex PCR. The table lists approximately 5,200 clones, around 97% of them singletons. Sequencing input: naive CD8+ T cells from blood. The rearrangement uses TRBV10-2 and TRBJ2-2; possible D gene TRBD2, 5 bases. This TCR derives from a human donor in good health. The CDR3: CASSELLLGDVDTGELFF. The CDR3 region has the DNA TGCGCCAGCAGTGAATTGCTACTAGGAGACGTCGACACCGGGGAGCTGTTTTTT.